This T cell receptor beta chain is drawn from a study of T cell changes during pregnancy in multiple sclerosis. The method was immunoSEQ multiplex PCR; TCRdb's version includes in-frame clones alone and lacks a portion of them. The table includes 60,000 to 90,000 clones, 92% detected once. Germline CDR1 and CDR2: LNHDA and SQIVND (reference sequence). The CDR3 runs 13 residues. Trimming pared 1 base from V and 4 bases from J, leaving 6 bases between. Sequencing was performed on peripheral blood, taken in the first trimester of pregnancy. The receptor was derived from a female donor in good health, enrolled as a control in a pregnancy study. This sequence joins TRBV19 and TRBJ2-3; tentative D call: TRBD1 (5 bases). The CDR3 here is CASSIAGPDTQYF. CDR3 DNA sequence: TGTGCCAGTAGTATAGCAGGGCCAGATACGCAGTATTTT. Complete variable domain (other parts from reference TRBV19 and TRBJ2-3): DGGITQSPKYLFRKEGQNVTLSCEQNLNHDAMYWYRQDPGQGLRLIYYSQIVNDFQKGDIAEGYSVSREKKESFPLTVTSAQKNPTAFYLCASSIAGPDTQYFGPGTRLTVL.